This T cell receptor (beta chain) was recorded in a study of cytomegalovirus exposure and HLA in healthy donors. Study observations and caveats: TCR beta chains numbering more than 150 were designated cytomegalovirus-associated. DRB1 showed the most TCR associations and HLA-C the fewest in a later analysis, as rates varied by HLA locus.

On this clone: Its antigen is as yet unknown.

60 Vbeta and 13 Jbeta primers were used in PCR. The assay was immunoSEQ multiplex PCR, and TCRdb's table has in-frame clones only and misses some. The table shows about 120,000 clones, with roughly 80% occurring only once. Germline V CDR1 and CDR2: SGHTA, FQGNSA. The CDR3 extends over 14 amino acids. The V and J ends lost 3 bases and 3 bases, in that order; junction bases with no gene match: 2. The gene calls are TRBV7-2 and TRBJ1-3; 7 bases are a match to TRBD1. The specimen sequenced was PBMCs. The sequence derives from a woman between 35 and 50 years old in good health and CMV-seropositive. The CDR3 loop is CASSLGTVGNTIYF. Written as DNA, the CDR3 is TGTGCCAGCAGCTTGGGGACAGTTGGAAACACCATATATTTT.